One T cell receptor (beta chain) is described in this entry. The data are from a study of blood T cell repertoires in COVID-19. Study context: Acute and convalescent COVID-19 samples came from the United States, Italy and Spain. PBMCs, B-cell-depleted T cells, or T cells provided the cDNA or gDNA that made up the material.

Authors' analysis steps: Estimated nucleated cell counts came from reference gene primer amplification. Produced via immunoSEQ multiplex PCR; TCRdb's table is partial and in-frame only. V, J and clone size reflect that table, while D and trimming were determined from the DNA. This table has fewer than 250,000 clones, approximately 80% appearing once. Germline CDR1 is MDHEN and CDR2 is SYDVKM. V lost 7 bases, J lost 8 bases, and 10 bases stayed unmatched. The length of the CDR3 is 15 residues. The receptor was derived from a woman in her 50s with acute or convalescent COVID-19. Material: peripheral blood. V is TRBV28 and J is TRBJ2-3, with 12 nucleotides matching TRBD2. CDR3 DNA sequence: TGTGCCAGCAAGGCGGCTAGCGGGGGGGCCGGTACGCAGTATTTT. Translating it yields CASKAASGGAGTQYF.